The subject of this entry is one TCR beta chain. Its cognate antigen is unknown. PCR was performed a second time for about 7 to 12 cycles using a sample-barcoded 5' primer and a J-beta primer mix. TCRdb passed the 5' RACE reads through MiXCR, listing each CDR3 protein once. The table includes about 1.6 million distinct CDR3 sequences, about 31% detected once. This sample was included in a study of blood T cells in healthy people across ages. Whole-study results and caveats: Strong correlation was found linking TCR beta diversity to naive T cell percentage. From one million sequenced T cells, diversity estimates were lower bounds.

The germline V gene encodes CDR1 DFQATT and CDR2 SNEGSKA (reference sequence). This CDR3 is 12 amino acids long. V and J are TRBV20-1 and TRBJ1-2; a weak D match, TRBD1 (6 bases). This clonotype was obtained from a woman aged 25 to 39 in good health. Sequenced: blood. The CDR3 reads CSTSWAGEGYTF. The CDR3 nucleotides read TGCAGCACCTCATGGGCAGGGGAAGGCTACACCTTC.